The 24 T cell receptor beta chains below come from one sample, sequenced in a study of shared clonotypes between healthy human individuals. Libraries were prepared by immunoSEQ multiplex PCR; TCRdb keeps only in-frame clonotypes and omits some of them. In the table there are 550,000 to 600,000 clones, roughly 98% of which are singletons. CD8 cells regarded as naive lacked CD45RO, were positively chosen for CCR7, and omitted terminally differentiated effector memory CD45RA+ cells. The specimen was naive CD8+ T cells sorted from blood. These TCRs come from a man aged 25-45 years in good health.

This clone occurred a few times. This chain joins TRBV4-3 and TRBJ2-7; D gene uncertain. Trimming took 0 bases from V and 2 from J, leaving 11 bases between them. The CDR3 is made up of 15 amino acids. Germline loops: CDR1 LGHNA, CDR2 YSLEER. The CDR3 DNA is TGCGCCAGCAGCCAAGATAGCAGTACTACCTACGAGCAGTACTTC. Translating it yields CASSQDSSTTYEQYF.

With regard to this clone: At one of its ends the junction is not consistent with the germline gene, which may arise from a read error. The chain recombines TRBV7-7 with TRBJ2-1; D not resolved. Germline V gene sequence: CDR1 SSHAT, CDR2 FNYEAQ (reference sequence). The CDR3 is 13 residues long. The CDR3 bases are TGTGCTAGCAGCTCTAAGGGTGACAATGAGCAGTTCTTC. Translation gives CASSSKGDNEQFF.

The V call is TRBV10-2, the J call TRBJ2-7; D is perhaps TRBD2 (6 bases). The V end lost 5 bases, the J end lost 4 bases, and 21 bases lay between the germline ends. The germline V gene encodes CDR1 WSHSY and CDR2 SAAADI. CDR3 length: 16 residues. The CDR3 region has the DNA TGCGCCAGCAGTCATTCAAGGGAGGACACAGAGTACGAGCAGTACTTC. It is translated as CASSHSREDTEYEQYF.

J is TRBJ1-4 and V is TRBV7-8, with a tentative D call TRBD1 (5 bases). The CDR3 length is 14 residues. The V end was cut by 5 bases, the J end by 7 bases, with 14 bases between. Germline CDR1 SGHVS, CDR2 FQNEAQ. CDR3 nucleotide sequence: TGTGCCAGCAGCCATACTCAGGGAAGTGAAAAACTGTTTTTT. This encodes CASSHTQGSEKLFF.

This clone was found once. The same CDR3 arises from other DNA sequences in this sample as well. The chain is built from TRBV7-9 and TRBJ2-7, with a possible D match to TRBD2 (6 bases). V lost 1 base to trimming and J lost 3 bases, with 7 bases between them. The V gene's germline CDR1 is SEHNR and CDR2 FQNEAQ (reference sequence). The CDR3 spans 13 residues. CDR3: CASSLDGSYEQYF. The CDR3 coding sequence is TGTGCCAGCAGCTTAGACGGGAGCTACGAGCAGTACTTC.

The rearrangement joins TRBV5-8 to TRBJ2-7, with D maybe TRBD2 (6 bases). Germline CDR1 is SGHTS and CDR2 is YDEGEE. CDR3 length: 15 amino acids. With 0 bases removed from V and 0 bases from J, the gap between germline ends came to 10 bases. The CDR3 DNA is TGTGCCAGCAGCTTGGGGAGGGCCAGCTCCTACGAGCAGTACTTC. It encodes CASSLGRASSYEQYF. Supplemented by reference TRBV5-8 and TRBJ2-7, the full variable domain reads EAGVTQSPTHLIKTRGQQATLRCSPISGHTSVYWYQQALGLGLQFLLWYDEGEERNRGNFPPRFSGRQFPNYSSELNVNALELEDSALYLCASSLGRASSYEQYFGPGTRLTVT.

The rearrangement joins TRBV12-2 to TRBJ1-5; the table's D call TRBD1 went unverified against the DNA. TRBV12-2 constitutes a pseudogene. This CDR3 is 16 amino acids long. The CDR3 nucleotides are TGTGCAAGTCGCTTAGCCGGGACAGGGGTCAATCAGCCCCAGCATTTT. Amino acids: CASRLAGTGVNQPQHF.

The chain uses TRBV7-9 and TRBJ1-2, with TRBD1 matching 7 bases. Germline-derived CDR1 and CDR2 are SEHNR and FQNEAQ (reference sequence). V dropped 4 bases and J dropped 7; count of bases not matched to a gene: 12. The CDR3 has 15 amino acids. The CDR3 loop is CASSSPRDSASGYTF. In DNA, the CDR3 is TGTGCCAGCAGCTCTCCCCGGGACAGCGCTAGTGGCTACACCTTC.

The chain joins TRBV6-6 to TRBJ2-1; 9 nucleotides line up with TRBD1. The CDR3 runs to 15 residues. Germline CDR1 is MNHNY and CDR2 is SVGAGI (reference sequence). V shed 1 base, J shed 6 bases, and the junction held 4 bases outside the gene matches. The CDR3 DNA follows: TGTGCCAGCAGTTACTTCCGGGACAGGGTCAATGAGCAGTTCTTC. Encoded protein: CASSYFRDRVNEQFF.

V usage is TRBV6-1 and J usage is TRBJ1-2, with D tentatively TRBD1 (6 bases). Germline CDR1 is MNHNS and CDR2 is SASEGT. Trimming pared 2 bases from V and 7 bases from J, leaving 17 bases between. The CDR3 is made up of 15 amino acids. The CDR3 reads CASSEPIGGQSGYTF. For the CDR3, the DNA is TGTGCCAGCAGTGAACCTATCGGGGGGCAGAGTGGCTACACCTTC.

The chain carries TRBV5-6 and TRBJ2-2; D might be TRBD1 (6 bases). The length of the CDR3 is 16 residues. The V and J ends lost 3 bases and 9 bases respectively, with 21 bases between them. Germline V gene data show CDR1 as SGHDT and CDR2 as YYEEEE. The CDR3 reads CASSSIFGTRIRELFF. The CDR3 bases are TGTGCCAGCAGCTCTATATTTGGGACAAGGATCCGGGAGCTGTTTTTT. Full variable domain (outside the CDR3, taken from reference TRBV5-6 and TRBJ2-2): DAGVTQSPTHLIKTRGQQVTLRCSPKSGHDTVSWYQQALGQGPQFIFQYYEEEERQRGNFPDRFSGHQFPNYSSELNVNALLLGDSALYLCASSSIFGTRIRELFFGEGSRLTVL.

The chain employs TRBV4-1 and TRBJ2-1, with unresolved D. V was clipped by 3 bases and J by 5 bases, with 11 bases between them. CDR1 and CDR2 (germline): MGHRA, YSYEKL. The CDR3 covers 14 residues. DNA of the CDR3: TGCGCCAGCAGCCAGCGAAGGGCGGACAATGAGCAGTTCTTC. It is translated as CASSQRRADNEQFF.

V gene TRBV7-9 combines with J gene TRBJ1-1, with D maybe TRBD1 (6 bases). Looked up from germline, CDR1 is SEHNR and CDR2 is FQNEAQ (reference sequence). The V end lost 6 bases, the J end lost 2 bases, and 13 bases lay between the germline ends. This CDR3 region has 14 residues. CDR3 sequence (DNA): TGTGCCAGCAGTATACGGACAGCTAACACTGAAGCTTTCTTT. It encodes CASSIRTANTEAFF.

Here the CDR3 reads CASSPPGNTEAFF. The CDR3 nucleotides are TGTGCCAGCTCACCACCTGGGAACACTGAAGCTTTCTTT. This rearrangement joins TRBV18 to TRBJ1-1; D is undetermined. CDR3 length: 13 residues. Germline V gene sequence: CDR1 KGHSH, CDR2 LQKENI. Deletions cut 0 bases from V and 1 base from J, with 3 bases between.

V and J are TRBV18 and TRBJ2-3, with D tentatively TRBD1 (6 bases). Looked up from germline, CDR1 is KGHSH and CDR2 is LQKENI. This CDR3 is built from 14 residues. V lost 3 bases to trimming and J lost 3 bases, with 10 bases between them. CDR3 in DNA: TGTGCCAGCTCACCGACAGGAGGAACAGATACGCAGTATTTT. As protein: CASSPTGGTDTQYF.

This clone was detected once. The CDR3 DNA is TGTGCCAGCAGCTTGTATCTTGGGGAAGGGTCCTACGAGCAGTACTTC. Translating it yields CASSLYLGEGSYEQYF. The rearrangement uses TRBV11-2 and TRBJ2-7; D is unclear. With 3 bases removed from V and 1 base from J, the gap between germline ends came to 16 bases. CDR1 and CDR2 from the germline V gene are SGHAT and FQNNGV. This CDR3 spans 16 amino acids.

The DNA of the CDR3 is TGTGCCAGCAGATCACACACCGGGACATTCAACGAGCAGTACTTC. It is translated as CASRSHTGTFNEQYF. The V gene is TRBV27, the J gene TRBJ2-7, with D possibly matching TRBD1 (6 bases). The V and J ends lost 6 bases and 5 bases respectively, with 20 bases between them. This CDR3 region has 15 residues. From germline, CDR1 is MNHEY and CDR2 SMNVEV (reference sequence).

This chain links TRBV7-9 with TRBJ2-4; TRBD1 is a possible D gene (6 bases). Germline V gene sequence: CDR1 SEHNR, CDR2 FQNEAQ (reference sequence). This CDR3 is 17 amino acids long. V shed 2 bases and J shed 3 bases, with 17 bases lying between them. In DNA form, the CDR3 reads TGTGCCAGCAGCTTAATCTCCAGGGGTTTTGACAAAAACATTCAGTACTTC. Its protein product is CASSLISRGFDKNIQYF.

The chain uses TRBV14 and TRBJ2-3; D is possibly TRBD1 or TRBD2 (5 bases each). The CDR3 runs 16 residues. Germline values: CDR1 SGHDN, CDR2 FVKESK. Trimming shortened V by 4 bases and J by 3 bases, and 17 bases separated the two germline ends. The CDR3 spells CASSRGEAWGTDTQYF. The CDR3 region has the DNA TGTGCCAGCAGCCGCGGCGAAGCGTGGGGGACAGATACGCAGTATTTT.

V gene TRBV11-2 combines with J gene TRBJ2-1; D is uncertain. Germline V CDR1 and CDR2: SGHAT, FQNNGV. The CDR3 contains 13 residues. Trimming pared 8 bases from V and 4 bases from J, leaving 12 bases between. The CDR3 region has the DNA TGTGCCAGCCGACCAGTGAATTACAATGAGCAGTTCTTC. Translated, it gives CASRPVNYNEQFF.

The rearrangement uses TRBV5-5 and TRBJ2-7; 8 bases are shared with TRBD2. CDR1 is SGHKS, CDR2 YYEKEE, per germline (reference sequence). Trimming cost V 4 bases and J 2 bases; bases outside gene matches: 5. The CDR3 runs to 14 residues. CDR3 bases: TGTGCCAGCAGCGTGCTAGCGGGCACCTACGAGCAGTACTTC. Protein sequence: CASSVLAGTYEQYF.

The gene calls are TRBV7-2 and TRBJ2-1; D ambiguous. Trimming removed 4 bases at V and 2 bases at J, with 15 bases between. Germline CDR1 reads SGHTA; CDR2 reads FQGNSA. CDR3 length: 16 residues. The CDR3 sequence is CASSSLRSATYNEQFF. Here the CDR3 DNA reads TGTGCCAGCAGCTCCCTACGCAGCGCGACCTACAATGAGCAGTTCTTC. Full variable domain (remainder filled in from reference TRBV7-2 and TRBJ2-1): GAGVSQSPSNKVTEKGKDVELRCDPISGHTALYWYRQSLGQGLEFLIYFQGNSAPDKSGLPSDRFSAERTGGSVSTLTIQRTQQEDSAVYLCASSSLRSATYNEQFFGPGTRLTVL.

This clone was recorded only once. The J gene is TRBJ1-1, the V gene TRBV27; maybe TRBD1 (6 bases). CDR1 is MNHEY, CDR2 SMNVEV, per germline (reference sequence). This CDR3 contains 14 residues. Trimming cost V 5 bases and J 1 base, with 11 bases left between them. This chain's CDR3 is CASSPTTGNTEAFF. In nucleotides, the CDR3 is TGTGCCAGCAGTCCAACGACAGGGAACACTGAAGCTTTCTTT.

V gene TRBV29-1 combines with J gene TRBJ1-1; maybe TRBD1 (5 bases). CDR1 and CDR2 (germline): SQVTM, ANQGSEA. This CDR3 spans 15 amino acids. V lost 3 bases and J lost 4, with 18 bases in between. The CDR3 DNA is TGCAGCGTTGACGGGTTACAGGCGTCGGGCACTGAAGCTTTCTTT. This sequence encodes CSVDGLQASGTEAFF.